Listed below are T cell receptor beta chains from one sample, sequenced in a study of blood T cell repertoires in COVID-19. Only in-frame clones appear in the TCRdb table, and some are missing; sequencing was by immunoSEQ multiplex PCR. The table includes hundreds of thousands of clones, roughly 91% detected once. The sample taken for sequencing was peripheral blood. These receptor sequences come from a woman under 40 with COVID-19, enrolled during active disease. Both conserved end residues are part of each CDR3. Fields, in order: V gene, clone size, J gene, D gene, CDR3 DNA, CDR3 protein. D genes are given only for firm matches. Clone size, where shown, is once, few, many, or a class for clones that have expanded.

TRBV6-2/TRBV6-3	-	TRBJ2-3	-	TGTGCCAGCAGTTACTCGATGCTTAGCGAGTACACAGATACGCAGTATTTT	CASSYSMLSEYTDTQYF
TRBV4-1	-	TRBJ1-4	-	TGCGCCAGCAGCCAAGATTCGCAGGCAGCAAATGAAAAACTGTTTTTT	CASSQDSQAANEKLFF
TRBV5-6	-	TRBJ2-7	TRBD1	TGTGCCAGCAGCAGGGGGACAGGGATCCGCTACGAGCAGTACTTC	CASSRGTGIRYEQYF
TRBV4-3	few	TRBJ1-1	-	TGCGCCAGCAGCCAAGAAACGGTGAACACTGAAGCTTTCTTT	CASSQETVNTEAFF
TRBV14	once	TRBJ2-5	-	TGTGCCAGCAGCCGCGGGGGCCGAGAGACCCAGTACTTC	CASSRGGRETQYF
TRBV5-1	-	TRBJ2-2	TRBD2	TGCGCCAGCAGCTTGGGAGGTTTCGCGGGGGGTCGCACCGGGGAGCTGTTTTTT	CASSLGGFAGGRTGELFF
TRBV7-8	-	TRBJ1-6	-	TGTGCCAGCAGTCGTACCGGGGCCTATAATTCACCCCTCCACTTT	CASSRTGAYNSPLHF
TRBV6-1	many	TRBJ1-2	-	TGTGCCAGCAGTGGAACTGGGGGGGGTAGTAACTATGGCTACACCTTC	CASSGTGGGSNYGYTF
TRBV5-6	-	TRBJ1-2	-	TGTGCCAGCAGCTTTCGGAGGGTTGGTGGCTACACCTTC	CASSFRRVGGYTF
TRBV7-8	-	TRBJ2-5	TRBD2	TGTGCCAGCAGCCGCCGCGGGGGTTTGGAGACCCAGTACTTC	CASSRRGGLETQYF
TRBV5-1	-	TRBJ1-5	TRBD1	TGCGCCAGCAGCTTAACAGGGGATAGCAATCAGCCCCAGCATTTT	CASSLTGDSNQPQHF
TRBV6-5	few	TRBJ1-2	-	TGTGCCAGCAGTTCGACAGGAACCCTCTATGGCTACACCTTC	CASSSTGTLYGYTF